This record concerns one T cell receptor (beta chain) sequence. The clone's antigen remains unknown. No much larger clonotype is one base removed from it; base qualities were not supplied. Library construction relied on the immunoSEQ multiplex PCR assay. The immuneACCESS repertoire file appears here via TCRdb, limited to in-frame rearrangements. These files lack a portion of the clones; in checked studies, under half of the deficit traces to unresolved V genes, and the cause of the others is not known. The sample contains under 50,000 clones, approximately 73% of them found a single time. The ten largest clones represent under 5.5% of the sample. Repertoires were sampled repeatedly over the course of chemoradiotherapy, so clonal expansion could be followed in the tumor microenvironment. The data stem from a study of chemoradiotherapy in HPV16-positive cancers (dated by TCRdb to between 2021 and 2024). A note on the overall study: Using functional T-cell assays on cells from a couple of HPV16-positive patients, the researchers defined candidate HPV-specific T-cell clones and common TCR motifs. The study set out to ask whether T-cell immunity against the HPV oncoproteins E6 and E7 changes over the course of chemoradiotherapy and whether that immunity affects survival. Next, the candidate HPV-specific TCRs and motifs were followed in TCR repertoires from about 90 patients with HPV-related cancers. Broader findings and caveats from the paper: Expansion of candidate HPV-specific clones and E7-related TCR motifs was observed in the tumor microenvironment during treatment, whereas no such expansion was observed for non-HPV-specific T cells. Among HPV16-positive patients, expansion of HPV-responsive T cells during chemoradiotherapy was associated with better recurrence-free survival. The functional definition of HPV-specific T cells was derived from only a couple of HPV16-positive patients, and the survival association was reported for HPV16-positive patients.

Inclusive of the bounding cysteine and phenylalanine, the CDR3 is 12 residues long. The CDR3 DNA has 36 bases and is translated from base 1. Trimming at the junction amounts to 0 bases on V and 3 bases on J, and the germline ends lie 0 bases apart. From a lookup of the germline V gene, CDR1 and CDR2 are SGHRS and YFSETQ. This receptor was obtained from a human donor with HPV-associated anogenital cancer. Here the chain combines TRBV5-1 and TRBJ2-2, with an unclear D gene assignment. Sample: blood, taken from a patient who underwent chemoradiotherapy. CDR3 loop: CASSLDTGELFF. The nucleotides read TGCGCCAGCAGCTTGGACACCGGGGAGCTGTTTTTT.